This record looks at one T cell receptor beta chain sequence and its context. The data belong to a study of T cells in Graves' hyperthyroidism and ophthalmopathy. Template material for amplifying TCR beta CDR3 regions consisted of RNA transcripts. First-round RT-PCR of the TCR CDR3 relied on the HTBI primer set. MiXCR was run by TCRdb on the multiplex PCR reads, yielding one entry per CDR3 protein. The repertoire holds a few hundred thousand distinct CDR3 sequences, with roughly 14% as singletons. CDR1 and CDR2 from the germline V gene are SEHNR and FQNEAQ (reference sequence). The CDR3 runs 15 residues. V was pared by 3 bases and J by 6 bases, with 6 bases of the junction left unmatched.

The genes are TRBV7-9 and TRBJ2-7; 12 bases align to TRBD1. The receptor was isolated from a woman between 25 and 40 years old with Graves' hyperthyroidism. The sample comprised blood. CDR3 region: CASSFAGQGAGEQYF. CDR3 coding DNA: TGTGCCAGCAGCTTTGCGGGACAGGGGGCAGGCGAGCAGTACTTC.